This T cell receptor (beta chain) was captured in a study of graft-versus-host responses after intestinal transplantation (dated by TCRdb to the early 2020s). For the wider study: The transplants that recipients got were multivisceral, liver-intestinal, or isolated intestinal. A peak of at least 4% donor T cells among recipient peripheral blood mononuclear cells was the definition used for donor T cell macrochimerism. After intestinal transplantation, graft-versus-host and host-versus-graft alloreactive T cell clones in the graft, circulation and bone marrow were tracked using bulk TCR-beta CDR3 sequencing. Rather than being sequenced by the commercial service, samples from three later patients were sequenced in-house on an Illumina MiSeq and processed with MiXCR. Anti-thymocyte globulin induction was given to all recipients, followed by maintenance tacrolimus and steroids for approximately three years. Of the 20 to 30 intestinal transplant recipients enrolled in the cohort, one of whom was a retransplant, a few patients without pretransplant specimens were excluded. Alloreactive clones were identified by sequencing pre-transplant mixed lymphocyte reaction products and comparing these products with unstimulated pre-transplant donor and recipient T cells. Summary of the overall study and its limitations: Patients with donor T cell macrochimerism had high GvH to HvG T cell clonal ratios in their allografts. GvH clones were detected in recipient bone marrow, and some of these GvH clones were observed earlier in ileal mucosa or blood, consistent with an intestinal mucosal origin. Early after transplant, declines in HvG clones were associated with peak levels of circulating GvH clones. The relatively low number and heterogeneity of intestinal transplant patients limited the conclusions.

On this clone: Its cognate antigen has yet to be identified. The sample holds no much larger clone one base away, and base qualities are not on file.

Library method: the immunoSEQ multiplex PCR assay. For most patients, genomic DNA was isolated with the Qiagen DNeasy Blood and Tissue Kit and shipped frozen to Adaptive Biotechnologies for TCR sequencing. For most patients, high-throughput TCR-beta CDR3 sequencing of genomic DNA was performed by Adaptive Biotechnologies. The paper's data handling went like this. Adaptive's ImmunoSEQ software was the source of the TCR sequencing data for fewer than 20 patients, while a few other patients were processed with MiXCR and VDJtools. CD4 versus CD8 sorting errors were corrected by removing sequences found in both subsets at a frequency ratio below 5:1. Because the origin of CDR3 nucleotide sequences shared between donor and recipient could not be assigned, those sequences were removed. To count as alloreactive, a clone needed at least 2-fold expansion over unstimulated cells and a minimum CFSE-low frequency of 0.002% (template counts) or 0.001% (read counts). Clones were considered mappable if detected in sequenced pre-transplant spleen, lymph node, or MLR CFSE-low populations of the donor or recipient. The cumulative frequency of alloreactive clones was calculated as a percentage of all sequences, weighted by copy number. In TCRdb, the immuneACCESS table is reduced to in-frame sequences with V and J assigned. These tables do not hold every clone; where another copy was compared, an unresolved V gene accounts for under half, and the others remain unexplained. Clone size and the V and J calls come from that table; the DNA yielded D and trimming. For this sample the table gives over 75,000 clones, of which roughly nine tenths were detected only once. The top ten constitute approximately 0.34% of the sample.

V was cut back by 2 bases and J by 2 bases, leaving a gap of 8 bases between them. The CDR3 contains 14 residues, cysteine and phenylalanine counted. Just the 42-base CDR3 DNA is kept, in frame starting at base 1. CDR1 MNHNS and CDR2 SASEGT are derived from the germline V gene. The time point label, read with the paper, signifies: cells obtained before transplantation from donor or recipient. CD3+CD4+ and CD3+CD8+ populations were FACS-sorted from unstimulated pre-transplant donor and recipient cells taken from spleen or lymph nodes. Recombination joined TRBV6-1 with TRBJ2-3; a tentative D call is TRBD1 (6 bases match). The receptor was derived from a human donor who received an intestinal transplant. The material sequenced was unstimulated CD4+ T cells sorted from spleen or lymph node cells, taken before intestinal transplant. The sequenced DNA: TGTGCCAGCAGTGAAAGGGGGTACACAGATACGCAGTATTTT. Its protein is CASSERGYTDTQYF.